The 18 T cell receptor beta chains listed next were all sequenced from one sample in a study of cytomegalovirus exposure and HLA in healthy donors. Use of 60 Vbeta and 13 Jbeta primers characterized the PCR. Sequencing used immunoSEQ multiplex PCR; TCRdb keeps in-frame clones, though not all of them. The sample lists roughly 120,000 clones, over 60% seen once, with 4.8% in the top ten. Sequenced: PBMCs. These receptors were obtained from a man in his thirties or forties in good health and CMV-seropositive.

This clone showed up just a few times. The rearrangement joins TRBV4-2 to TRBJ2-3, with 9 positions matching TRBD2. Germline values: CDR1 LGHNA, CDR2 YNFKEQ. J lost 5 bases, V lost 4 bases, and 10 bases had no gene match. The CDR3 loop spans 16 amino acids. This CDR3 reads CASSPGSLAGRDTQYF. The CDR3 DNA reads as TGTGCCAGCAGCCCCGGAAGTCTAGCGGGGCGAGATACGCAGTATTTT.

The CDR3 nucleotides read TGTGCCAGCAGCTTAGGTACTAGCGGGCATAGCACAGATACGCAGTATTTT. Protein product: CASSLGTSGHSTDTQYF. The V gene is TRBV11-2, the J gene TRBJ2-3, with TRBD2 matching over 9 bases. This CDR3 comprises 17 residues. V shed 1 base and J 0 bases; nucleotides not matched to a gene: 5. Germline CDR1 SGHAT, CDR2 FQNNGV.

This clone has a single count. This sequence joins TRBV6-1 and TRBJ1-3, with D tentatively TRBD1 (6 bases). V was shortened by 6 bases and J by 0 bases, with 12 bases between the two germline ends. CDR1 and CDR2 from the germline V gene are MNHNS and SASEGT. The CDR3 is 15 amino acids. The CDR3, as DNA: TGTGCCAGCAGAGGACAGACGAGCTCTGGAAACACCATATATTTT. Translation: CASRGQTSSGNTIYF.

Turning to this clone: Within the sample, other DNA sequences also encode this same CDR3. The CDR3 DNA sequence: TGTGCCAGCAGCGTAGAGGCGGGGAGCTCCTACGAGCAGTACTTC. Protein product: CASSVEAGSSYEQYF. This chain connects TRBV9 to TRBJ2-7, with a possible D match to TRBD2 (6 bases). Germline V gene data show CDR1 as SGDLS and CDR2 as YYNGEE. The CDR3 is 15 residues long. Trimming left V 0 bases short and J 0 bases short, with 10 bases between.

V and J are TRBV6-5 and TRBJ2-1; 13 bases line up with TRBD2. Germline-derived CDR1 and CDR2 are MNHEY and SVGAGI. The CDR3 covers 16 residues. J lost 9 bases, V lost 0 bases, and 5 bases had no gene match. The CDR3 here is CASSYSKLAGGVEQFF. The CDR3 nucleotides read TGTGCCAGCAGTTACTCGAAACTAGCGGGGGGGGTTGAGCAGTTCTTC.

This clone was detected a few times. The V gene is TRBV7-3, the J gene TRBJ2-5; tentatively, D is TRBD2 (5 bases). The CDR3 spans 15 residues. V was trimmed by 2 bases and J by 5 bases, leaving 15 bases between them. Germline lookup yields CDR1 SGHTA and CDR2 FQGTGA. The CDR3 sequence: CASSLSGLSDETQYF. The CDR3 nucleotides are TGTGCCAGCAGCTTATCTGGACTGTCGGATGAGACCCAGTACTTC.

The J gene is TRBJ2-3, the V gene TRBV30, with 11 positions matching TRBD2. This CDR3 has 15 amino acids. V lost 5 bases and J lost 7; bases outside the gene matches: 11. Germline CDR1 reads GTSNPN; CDR2 reads SVGIG (reference sequence). As DNA, the CDR3 is TGTGCCTGGGGGCCTCTAGCGGGGGGCCGAAATACGCAGTATTTT. Encoded protein: CAWGPLAGGRNTQYF. Supplemented by reference TRBV30 and TRBJ2-3, the full variable domain reads SQTIHQWPATLVQPVGSPLSLECTVEGTSNPNLYWYRQAAGRGLQLLFYSVGIGQISSEVPQNLSASRPQDRQFILSSKKLLLSDSGFYLCAWGPLAGGRNTQYFGPGTRLTVL.

The CDR3 DNA follows: TGTGCCAGCAGTTGGGACAGGAACAATTCACCCCTCCACTTT. Amino acid sequence: CASSWDRNNSPLHF. The chain employs TRBV6-5 and TRBJ1-6, with TRBD1 matching over 8 bases. The CDR3 extends over 14 amino acids. Trimming at V came to 4 bases and at J to 7 bases, leaving 3 bases not matched to a gene. CDR1 and CDR2 (germline): MNHEY, SVGAGI.

This clone was counted only a few times. The rearrangement links TRBV9 to TRBJ1-4; 8 bases fit TRBD1. After removal of 4 bases from V and 4 bases from J, the junction contained 3 bases not matched to a gene. CDR1 and CDR2 from the germline V gene are SGDLS and YYNGEE. The CDR3 sequence is 14 residues long. CDR3 in amino acids: CASSPGQVNEKLFF. The CDR3 nucleotides are TGTGCCAGCAGCCCGGGACAGGTTAATGAAAAACTGTTTTTT.

J is TRBJ1-1 and V is TRBV5-1; D not certain. The length of the CDR3 is 18 residues. Germline CDR1 reads SGHRS; CDR2 reads YFSETQ. V dropped 1 base and J dropped 2 bases, with 21 bases sitting between them. This CDR3 reads CASSLSANPFPGNTEAFF. CDR3 bases: TGCGCCAGCAGCTTGTCGGCCAACCCGTTCCCGGGTAACACTGAAGCTTTCTTT.

This clone was counted only a few times. The chain recombines TRBV6-4 with TRBJ2-2; D gene ambiguous. The CDR3 runs 13 residues. Germline CDR1 MRHNA, CDR2 SNTAGT. V was pared by 6 bases and J by 5 bases, with 10 bases between. Here the CDR3 reads CASSQTETGELFF. CDR3 bases: TGTGCCAGCAGCCAGACGGAGACCGGGGAGCTGTTTTTT.

This chain connects TRBV7-9 to TRBJ2-7; TRBD2 aligns across 8 bases. The CDR3 sequence is 15 residues long. Trimming at V came to 4 bases and at J to 2 bases, leaving 7 bases not matched to a gene. The germline V gene has CDR1 SEHNR and CDR2 FQNEAQ (reference sequence). The CDR3: CASSSGGTSTYEQYF. The CDR3 DNA follows: TGTGCCAGCAGCTCGGGGGGGACCTCAACCTACGAGCAGTACTTC. The complete variable domain, with remaining parts taken from reference TRBV7-9 and TRBJ2-7, reads DTGVSQNPRHKITKRGQNVTFRCDPISEHNRLYWYRQTLGQGPEFLTYFQNEAQLEKSRLLSDRFSAERPKGSFSTLEIQRTEQGDSAMYLCASSSGGTSTYEQYFGPGTRLTVT.

This chain uses TRBV29-1 with TRBJ2-7; 7 bases align to TRBD1. Trimming removed 6 bases from V and 5 bases from J; junction bases left unmatched: 13. CDR1 is SQVTM and CDR2 is ANQGSEA in the germline V gene. There are 14 residues in the CDR3. CDR3: CSVRQGLGSHEQYF. The CDR3 region has the DNA TGCAGCGTGAGACAGGGTCTTGGGAGTCACGAGCAGTACTTC.

This clone was seen just once. The J gene is TRBJ2-5, the V gene TRBV30; 10 positions match TRBD1. The CDR3 runs 13 residues. With 3 bases clipped from V and 6 bases from J, the junction kept 4 bases outside the gene matches. Per germline, CDR1 GTSNPN and CDR2 SVGIG (reference sequence). The CDR3 here is CAWRTGGAKTQYF. The CDR3 DNA sequence: TGTGCCTGGAGGACAGGGGGCGCGAAGACCCAGTACTTC. Combining the CDR3 with reference TRBV30 and TRBJ2-5 gives the whole variable domain SQTIHQWPATLVQPVGSPLSLECTVEGTSNPNLYWYRQAAGRGLQLLFYSVGIGQISSEVPQNLSASRPQDRQFILSSKKLLLSDSGFYLCAWRTGGAKTQYFGPGTRLLVL.

The chain recombines TRBV2 with TRBJ1-1; D is perhaps TRBD1 (5 bases). CDR1 is SNHLY, CDR2 FYNNEI, per germline. The CDR3 totals 12 residues. V lost 7 bases and J lost 1, with 7 bases in between. DNA of the CDR3: TGTGCCAGCATCCAGGGGAACACTGAAGCTTTCTTT. Encoded protein: CASIQGNTEAFF.

The chain has TRBV7-9 and TRBJ2-5; a possible D gene is TRBD2 (5 bases). This CDR3 has 12 amino acids. Germline V CDR1 and CDR2: SEHNR, FQNEAQ (reference sequence). Trimming stripped 7 bases from V and 5 bases from J, with 11 bases between. The CDR3 reads CASTPGGETQYF. CDR3 bases: TGTGCCAGCACTCCGGGCGGGGAGACCCAGTACTTC.

V gene TRBV19 combines with J gene TRBJ1-1, with D unresolved. The CDR3 runs to 14 residues. V shed 0 bases and J shed 1 base, with 6 bases lying between them. In germline, CDR1 is LNHDA, CDR2 SQIVND (reference sequence). This CDR3 is CASSIDRWNTEAFF. The CDR3 DNA is TGTGCCAGTAGTATAGATCGGTGGAACACTGAAGCTTTCTTT.

V and J are TRBV7-6 and TRBJ2-2; 9 nucleotides agree with TRBD1. Germline V CDR1 and CDR2: SGHVS, FNYEAQ. Unmatched junction bases numbered 11, after V lost 5 bases and J lost 4 bases. This CDR3 spans 17 amino acids. The CDR3 DNA reads TGTGCCAGCAGCCTCTCAGGGACAGGGTTTTTCACCGGGGAGCTGTTTTTT. Translated: CASSLSGTGFFTGELFF.